The present T cell receptor (beta chain) was sequenced within a study of OX40 agonist ivuxolimab in advanced cancers. Study overall: Ivuxolimab, which is an agonistic anti-OX40 (CD134) antibody, was administered to the patients. Study-level results: Expansion of clones was among the lowest in partial responders at 0.1-3.0 mg/kg.

A word on this clone: Its antigen is currently unknown.

The assay was immunoSEQ multiplex PCR, and TCRdb's table has in-frame clones only and misses some. The sample contains around 54,000 clones, 85% to 95% of which appear only once. V shed 1 base and J shed 7 bases, with 5 bases lying between them. Looked up from germline, CDR1 is LNHNV and CDR2 is YYDKDF (reference sequence). The CDR3 is 12 amino acids. The sequence was collected from an adult with an advanced solid tumor such as melanoma, head and neck, liver or kidney cancer. This chain joins TRBV15 and TRBJ2-1; D unresolved. Specimen: CD4+ or CD8+ T cells sorted from blood, collected in a trial of the OX40 agonist ivuxolimab. This CDR3 reads CATSRVGNEQFF. In DNA, the CDR3 is TGTGCCACCAGCAGAGTGGGGAATGAGCAGTTCTTC.